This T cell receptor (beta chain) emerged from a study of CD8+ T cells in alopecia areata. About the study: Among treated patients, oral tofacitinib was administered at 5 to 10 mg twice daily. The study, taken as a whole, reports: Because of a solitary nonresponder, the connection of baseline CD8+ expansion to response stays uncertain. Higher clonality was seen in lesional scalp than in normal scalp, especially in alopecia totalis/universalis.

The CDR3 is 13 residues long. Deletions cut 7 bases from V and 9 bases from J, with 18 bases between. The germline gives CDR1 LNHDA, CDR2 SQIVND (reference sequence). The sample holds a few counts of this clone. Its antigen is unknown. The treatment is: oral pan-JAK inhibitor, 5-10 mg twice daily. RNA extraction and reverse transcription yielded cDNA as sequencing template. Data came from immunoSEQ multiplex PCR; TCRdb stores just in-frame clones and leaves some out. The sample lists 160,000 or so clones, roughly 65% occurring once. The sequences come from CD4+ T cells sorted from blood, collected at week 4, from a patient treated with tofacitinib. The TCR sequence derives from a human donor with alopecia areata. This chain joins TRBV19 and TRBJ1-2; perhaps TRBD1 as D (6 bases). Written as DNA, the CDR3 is TGTGCCAGTACCATCGCGGACAGCAGGAGCTACACCTTC. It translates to CASTIADSRSYTF. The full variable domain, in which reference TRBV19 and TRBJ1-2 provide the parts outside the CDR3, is DGGITQSPKYLFRKEGQNVTLSCEQNLNHDAMYWYRQDPGQGLRLIYYSQIVNDFQKGDIAEGYSVSREKKESFPLTVTSAQKNPTAFYLCASTIADSRSYTFGSGTRLTVV.